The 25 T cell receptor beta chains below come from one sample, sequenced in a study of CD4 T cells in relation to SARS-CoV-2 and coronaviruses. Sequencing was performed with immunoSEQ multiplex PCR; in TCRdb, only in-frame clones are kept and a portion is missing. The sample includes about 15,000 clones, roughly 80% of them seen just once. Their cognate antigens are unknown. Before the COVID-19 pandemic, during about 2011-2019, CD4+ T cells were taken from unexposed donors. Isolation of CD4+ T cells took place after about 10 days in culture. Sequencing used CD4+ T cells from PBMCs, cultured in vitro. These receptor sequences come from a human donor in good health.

For the CDR3, the DNA is TGTGCCAGCAGTCCAGGGGGGCCCGGGACAGGGGCCTCCGGCTACACCTTC. Translated: CASSPGGPGTGASGYTF. J is TRBJ1-2 and V is TRBV27; TRBD1 aligns across 10 bases. The trim removed 5 bases at V and 8 bases at J, leaving 17 bases unmatched. CDR1 is MNHEY and CDR2 is SMNVEV in the germline V gene (reference sequence). The CDR3 covers 17 residues.

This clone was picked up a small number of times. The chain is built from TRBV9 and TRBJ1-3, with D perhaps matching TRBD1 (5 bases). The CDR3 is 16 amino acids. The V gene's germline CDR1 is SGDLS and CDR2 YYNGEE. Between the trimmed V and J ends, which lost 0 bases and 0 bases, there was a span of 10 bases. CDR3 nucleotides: TGTGCCAGCAGCGTAGAACGGGGCCTCTCTGGAAACACCATATATTTT. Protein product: CASSVERGLSGNTIYF.

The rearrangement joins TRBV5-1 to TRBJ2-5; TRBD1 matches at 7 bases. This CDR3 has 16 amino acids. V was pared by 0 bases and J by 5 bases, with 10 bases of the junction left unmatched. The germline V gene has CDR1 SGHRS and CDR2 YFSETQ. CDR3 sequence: CASSLGPAGGEETQYF. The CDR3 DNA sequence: TGCGCCAGCAGCTTGGGGCCCGCAGGGGGTGAGGAGACCCAGTACTTC. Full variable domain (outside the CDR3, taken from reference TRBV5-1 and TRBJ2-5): KAGVTQTPRYLIKTRGQQVTLSCSPISGHRSVSWYQQTPGQGLQFLFEYFSETQRNKGNFPGRFSGRQFSNSRSEMNVSTLELGDSALYLCASSLGPAGGEETQYFGPGTRLLVL.

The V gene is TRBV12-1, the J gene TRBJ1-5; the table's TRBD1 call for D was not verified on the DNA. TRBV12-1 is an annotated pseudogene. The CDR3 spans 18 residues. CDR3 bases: TGTGCCAGCAGCTCGACCAGCGACAGGAATCTGAGCAATCAGCCCCAGCATTTT. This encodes CASSSTSDRNLSNQPQHF.

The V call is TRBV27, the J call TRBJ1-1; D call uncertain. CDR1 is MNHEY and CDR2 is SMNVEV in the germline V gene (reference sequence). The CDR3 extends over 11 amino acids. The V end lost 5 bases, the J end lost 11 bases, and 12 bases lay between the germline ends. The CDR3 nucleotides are TGTGCCAGCAGTGGTGGGCTGCTGGCTTTCTTT. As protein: CASSGGLLAFF.

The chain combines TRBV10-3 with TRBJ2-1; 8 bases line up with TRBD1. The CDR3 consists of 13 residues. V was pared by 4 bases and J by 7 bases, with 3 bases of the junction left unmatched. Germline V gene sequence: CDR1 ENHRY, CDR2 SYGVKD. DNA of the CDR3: TGTGCCATCAGTGTGCAGGGGGCTAATGAGCAGTTCTTC. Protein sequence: CAISVQGANEQFF.

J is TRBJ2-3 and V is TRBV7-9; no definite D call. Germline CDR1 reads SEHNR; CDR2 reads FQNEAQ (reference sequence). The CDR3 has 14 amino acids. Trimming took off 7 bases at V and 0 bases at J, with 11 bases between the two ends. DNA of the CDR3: TGTGCCAGCACCATGGGTCGGAGCACAGATACGCAGTATTTT. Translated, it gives CASTMGRSTDTQYF.

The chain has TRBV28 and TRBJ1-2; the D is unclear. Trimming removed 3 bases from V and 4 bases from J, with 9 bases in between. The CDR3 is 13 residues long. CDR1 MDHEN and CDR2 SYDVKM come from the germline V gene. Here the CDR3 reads CASSLPVLYGYTF. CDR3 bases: TGTGCCAGCAGTTTGCCAGTCCTCTATGGCTACACCTTC.

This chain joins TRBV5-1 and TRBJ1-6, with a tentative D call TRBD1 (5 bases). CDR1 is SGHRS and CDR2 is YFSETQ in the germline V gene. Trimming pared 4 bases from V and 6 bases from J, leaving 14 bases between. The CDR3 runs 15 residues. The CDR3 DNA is TGCGCCAGCAGCGCCTCCGGGACCGGTAATTCACCCCTCCACTTT. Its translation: CASSASGTGNSPLHF.

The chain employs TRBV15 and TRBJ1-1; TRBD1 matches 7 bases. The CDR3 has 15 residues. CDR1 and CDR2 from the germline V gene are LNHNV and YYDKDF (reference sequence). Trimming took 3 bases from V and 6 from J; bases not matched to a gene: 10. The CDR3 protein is CATSRERQGTAEAFF. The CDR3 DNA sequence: TGTGCCACCAGCAGGGAAAGACAGGGAACCGCTGAAGCTTTCTTT.

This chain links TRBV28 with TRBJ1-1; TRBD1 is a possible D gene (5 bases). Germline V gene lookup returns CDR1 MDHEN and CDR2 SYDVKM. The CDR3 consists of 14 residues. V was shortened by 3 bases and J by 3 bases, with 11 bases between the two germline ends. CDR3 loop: CASSLEEGYTEAFF. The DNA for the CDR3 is TGTGCCAGCAGTTTGGAGGAGGGGTACACTGAAGCTTTCTTT. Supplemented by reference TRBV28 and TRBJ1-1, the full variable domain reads DVKVTQSSRYLVKRTGEKVFLECVQDMDHENMFWYRQDPGLGLRLIYFSYDVKMKEKGDIPEGYSVSREKKERFSLILESASTNQTSMYLCASSLEEGYTEAFFGQGTRLTVV.

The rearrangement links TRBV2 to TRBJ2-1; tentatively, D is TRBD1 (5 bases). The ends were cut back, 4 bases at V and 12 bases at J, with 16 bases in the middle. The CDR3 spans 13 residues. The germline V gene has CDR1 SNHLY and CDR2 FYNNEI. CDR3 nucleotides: TGTGCCAGCAGTGTCGAACAGGTAATGGGGCAGTTCTTC. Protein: CASSVEQVMGQFF.

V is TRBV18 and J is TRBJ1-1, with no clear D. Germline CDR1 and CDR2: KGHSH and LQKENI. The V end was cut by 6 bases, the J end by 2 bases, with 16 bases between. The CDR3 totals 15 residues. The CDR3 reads CASSIFEGENTEAFF. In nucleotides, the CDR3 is TGTGCCAGCTCCATTTTCGAGGGAGAAAACACTGAAGCTTTCTTT.

CDR3 loop: CASSQTGRSYNEQFF. The CDR3, as DNA: TGTGCCAGCAGCCAGACAGGTCGCTCCTACAATGAGCAGTTCTTC. The V and J genes are TRBV28 and TRBJ2-1; D perhaps matches TRBD1 (6 bases). Germline assignment: CDR1 MDHEN and CDR2 SYDVKM. V lost 6 bases to trimming and J lost 0 bases, with 12 bases between them. This CDR3 contains 15 residues.

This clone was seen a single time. CDR3 protein: CSASDRQTNTEAFF. The CDR3 DNA reads TGCAGTGCTAGTGACCGACAGACGAACACTGAAGCTTTCTTT. The rearrangement links TRBV20-1 to TRBJ1-1, with D tentatively TRBD1 (5 bases). CDR3 size: 14 residues. V was cut by 3 bases and J by 1 base, with 12 bases left in between. The germline V gene encodes CDR1 DFQATT and CDR2 SNEGSKA (reference sequence).

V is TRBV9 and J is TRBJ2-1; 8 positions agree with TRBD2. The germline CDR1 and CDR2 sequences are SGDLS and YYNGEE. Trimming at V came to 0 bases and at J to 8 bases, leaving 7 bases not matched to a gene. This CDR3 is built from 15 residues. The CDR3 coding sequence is TGTGCCAGCAGCGTAGGAACTAGCGGCCCCCATGAGCAGTTCTTC. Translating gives CASSVGTSGPHEQFF.

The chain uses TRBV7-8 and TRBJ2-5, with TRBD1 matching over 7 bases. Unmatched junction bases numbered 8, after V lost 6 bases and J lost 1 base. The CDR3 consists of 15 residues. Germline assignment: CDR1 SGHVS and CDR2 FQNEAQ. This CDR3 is CASSLPGQAQETQYF. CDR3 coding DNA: TGTGCCAGCAGTTTACCCGGACAGGCCCAAGAGACCCAGTACTTC.

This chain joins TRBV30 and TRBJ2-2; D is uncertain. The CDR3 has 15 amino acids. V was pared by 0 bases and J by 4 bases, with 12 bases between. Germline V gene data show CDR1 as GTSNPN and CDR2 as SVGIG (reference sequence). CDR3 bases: TGTGCCTGGAGTGTCTTGGGCTCGGGCACCGGGGAGCTGTTTTTT. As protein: CAWSVLGSGTGELFF.

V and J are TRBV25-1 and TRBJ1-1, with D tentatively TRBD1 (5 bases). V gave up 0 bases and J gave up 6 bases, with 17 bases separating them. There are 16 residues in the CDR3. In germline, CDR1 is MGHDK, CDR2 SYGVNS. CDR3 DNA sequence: TGTGCCAGCAGTGAATACCCACGGGGCCTTGGGGCTGAAGCTTTCTTT. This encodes CASSEYPRGLGAEAFF. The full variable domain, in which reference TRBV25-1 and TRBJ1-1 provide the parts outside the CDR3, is EADIYQTPRYLVIGTGKKITLECSQTMGHDKMYWYQQDPGMELHLIHYSYGVNSTEKGDLSSESTVSRIRTEHFPLTLESARPSHTSQYLCASSEYPRGLGAEAFFGQGTRLTVV.

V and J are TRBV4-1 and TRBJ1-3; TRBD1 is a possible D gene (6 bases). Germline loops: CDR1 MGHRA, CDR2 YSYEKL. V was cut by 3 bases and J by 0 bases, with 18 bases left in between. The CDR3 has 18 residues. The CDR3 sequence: CASSQGAVGLYSGNTIYF. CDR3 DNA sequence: TGCGCCAGCAGCCAGGGGGCGGTCGGCCTCTACTCTGGAAACACCATATATTTT.

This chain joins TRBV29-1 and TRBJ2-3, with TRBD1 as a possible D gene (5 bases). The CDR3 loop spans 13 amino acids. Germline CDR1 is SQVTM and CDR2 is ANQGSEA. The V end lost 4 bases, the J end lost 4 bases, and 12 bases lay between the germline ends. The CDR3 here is CSVGRVRSDTQYF. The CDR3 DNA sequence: TGCAGCGTTGGCAGGGTTCGGTCAGATACGCAGTATTTT.

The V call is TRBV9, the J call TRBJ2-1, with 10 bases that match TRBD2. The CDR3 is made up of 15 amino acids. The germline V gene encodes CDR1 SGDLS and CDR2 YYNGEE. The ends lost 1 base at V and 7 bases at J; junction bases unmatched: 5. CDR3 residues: CASSVSGRALNEQFF. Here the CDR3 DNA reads TGTGCCAGCAGCGTAAGCGGGAGGGCCTTGAATGAGCAGTTCTTC.

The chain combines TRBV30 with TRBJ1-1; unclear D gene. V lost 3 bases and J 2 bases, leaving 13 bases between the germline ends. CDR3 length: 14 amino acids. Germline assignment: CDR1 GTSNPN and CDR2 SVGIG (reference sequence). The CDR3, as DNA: TGTGCCTGGAGGAGAAGTCCAGACAACACTGAAGCTTTCTTT. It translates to CAWRRSPDNTEAFF.

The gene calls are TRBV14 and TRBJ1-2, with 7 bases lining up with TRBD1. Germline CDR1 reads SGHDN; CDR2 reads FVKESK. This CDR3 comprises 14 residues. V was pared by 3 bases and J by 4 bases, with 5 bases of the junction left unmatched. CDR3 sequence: CASSHRGSLYGYTF. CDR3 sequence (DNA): TGTGCCAGCAGCCACAGGGGGTCCCTCTATGGCTACACCTTC.

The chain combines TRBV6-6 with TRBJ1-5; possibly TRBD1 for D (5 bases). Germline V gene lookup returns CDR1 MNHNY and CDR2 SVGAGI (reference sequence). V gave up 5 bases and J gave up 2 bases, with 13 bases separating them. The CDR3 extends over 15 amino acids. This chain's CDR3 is CASSGGGGRNQPQHF. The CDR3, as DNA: TGTGCCAGCAGTGGTGGCGGGGGTCGCAATCAGCCCCAGCATTTT.